Sequencing of this T cell receptor (beta chain) was carried out in a study of shared clonotypes between healthy human individuals. Study-wide results and caveats: Clonotype sharing across donors was expected to vary with sequencing depth. In contrast to clonotypes shared by all four donors, non-shared clonotypes had lower generation probabilities. Depth was large, yet rarefaction showed that sorted-subset sequencing was incomplete.

Naive CD8 cells lacked CD45RO, underwent positive selection for CCR7 and left out terminally differentiated effector memory CD45RA+ cells. Between the trimmed V and J ends, which lost 2 bases and 0 bases, there was a span of 17 bases. The CDR3 covers 17 residues. Germline loops: CDR1 MDHEN, CDR2 SYDVKM. DNA at 200 ng, about 30,000 T cell genomes, went into sorted-subset replicate PCRs. Method: immunoSEQ multiplex PCR; TCRdb's copy keeps in-frame clones and lacks some. Here the sample spans around 2,000,000 clones, approximately 95% being singletons. For this clone: Antigen unknown.

Sequenced material: naive CD8+ T cells sorted from blood. This sequence was found in a man aged 18 to 30 in good health. The chain has TRBV28 and TRBJ2-7; a possible D gene is TRBD1 (7 bases). CDR3 nucleotides: TGTGCCAGCAGTTTAGAGGTAGCGGACAGGAGCTCCTACGAGCAGTACTTC. This translates into CASSLEVADRSSYEQYF.